The rows below give T cell receptor beta chains drawn from one sample of a study of blood T cell repertoires in COVID-19. Sequencing was performed with immunoSEQ multiplex PCR; in TCRdb, only in-frame clones are kept and a portion is missing. The sample shows some 190,000 clones, roughly 86% of them seen only once. Sequencing was carried out using peripheral blood. These receptors were collected from a man aged 18-30 years with active or convalescent COVID-19. Both conserved end residues are part of each CDR3. A D gene is named only where the DNA matches it firmly. Size is omitted from some rows. Given values are once, few, many or a class for expanded clones.

v_call	d_call	clone_size	j_call	cdr3_nt	cdr3_aa
TRBV29-1	.	.	TRBJ1-1	TGCAGCGCCGACAGGTTGAACACTGAAGCTTTCTTT	CSADRLNTEAFF
TRBV6-5	TRBD1	.	TRBJ2-1	TGTGCCAGCAGTTACAGAACAGGGGATGAGCAGTTCTTC	CASSYRTGDEQFF
TRBV7-9	TRBD2	.	TRBJ2-1	TGTGCCAGCAGCTTTAGCGGGAGATTAGGCAATGAGCAGTTCTTC	CASSFSGRLGNEQFF
TRBV28	TRBD2	.	TRBJ2-5	TGTGCCAGCAGTTTTTTAAGCGGGAGGGCCCAAGAGACCCAGTACTTC	CASSFLSGRAQETQYF
TRBV2	TRBD1	once	TRBJ1-6	TGTGCCAGCAGTGAAGAGGGGGCAAGGAATTCACCCCTCCACTTT	CASSEEGARNSPLHF
TRBV4-1	TRBD1	.	TRBJ1-2	TGCGCCAGCAGCCAGCAGGACAGGGAGGGAGGCTACACCTTC	CASSQQDREGGYTF
TRBV10-3	TRBD2	once	TRBJ2-4	TGTGCCATCAGTGAGACTAGCGGCCTAGCCAAAAACATTCAGTACTTC	CAISETSGLAKNIQYF
TRBV12-3/TRBV12-4	TRBD1	.	TRBJ1-2	TGTGCCAGCAGTAAAGACAGGGGCTATGGCTACACCTTC	CASSKDRGYGYTF
TRBV7-3	TRBD2	.	TRBJ2-1	TGTGCCAGCAGCCCCGACGGGACTAGCGGGATCCATGAGCAGTTCTTC	CASSPDGTSGIHEQFF
TRBV5-5	TRBD1	.	TRBJ1-4	TGTGCCAGCAGCGCGCTACAGGGGGCATGGGTGGAAAAACTGTTTTTT	CASSALQGAWVEKLFF
TRBV12-3/TRBV12-4	.	.	TRBJ1-5	TGTGCCAGCAGTTTCGGGGGTCAGCCCCAGCATTTT	CASSFGGQPQHF
TRBV30	.	.	TRBJ1-6	TGTGCCTGGAGCGTAGAACAGGGCCAATATAATTCACCCCTCCACTTT	CAWSVEQGQYNSPLHF
TRBV10-3	.	.	TRBJ2-3	TGTGCCATCAGTGAGTCTGGCGGGGAAAGCACAGATACGCAGTATTTT	CAISESGGESTDTQYF
TRBV27	TRBD2	.	TRBJ2-7	TGTGCCAGCAGTCCAGGACTAGCGGGGAGGTACGAGCAGTACTTC	CASSPGLAGRYEQYF
TRBV18	.	.	TRBJ2-1	TGTGCCAGCTCACCAAGACAGTCGGCCCAAGGGGAGCAGTTCTTC	CASSPRQSAQGEQFF
TRBV5-1	TRBD1	.	TRBJ1-1	TGCGCCAGCAGCCGGGGACAGGGAGGCACTGAAGCTTTCTTT	CASSRGQGGTEAFF
TRBV7-9	.	few	TRBJ2-7	TGTGCCAGCAGCTACGGATTGCGGTCCTACGAGCAGTACTTC	CASSYGLRSYEQYF
TRBV30	.	.	TRBJ2-1	TGTGCCTGGAGTGTGGGGGGCGGGGGAGTCAATGAGCAGTTCTTC	CAWSVGGGGVNEQFF
TRBV19	.	.	TRBJ1-2	TGTGCCAGTAGTACCACTCGAGGTAGCCCTGGCTACACCTTC	CASSTTRGSPGYTF
TRBV9	TRBD1	.	TRBJ1-1	TGTGCCAGCAGCGCCCACGGGACAGCACTAAACACTGAAGCTTTCTTT	CASSAHGTALNTEAFF
TRBV2	.	.	TRBJ1-5	TGTGCCAGCAGTGTCTTTGGGCTTAATAGCAATCAGCCCCAGCATTTT	CASSVFGLNSNQPQHF
TRBV27	TRBD1	.	TRBJ2-1	TGTGCCAGCAGTCCGGGGTCAGGACAGGGGATGTACAATGAGCAGTTCTTC	CASSPGSGQGMYNEQFF
TRBV6-2/TRBV6-3	TRBD1	.	TRBJ1-6	TGTGCCAGCAGTACCGGGACAGCAAATTCACCCCTCCACTTT	CASSTGTANSPLHF